These T cell receptor beta chains were read from a single sample in a study of T cell clones after liver transplantation. Clones were sequenced by immunoSEQ multiplex PCR, and TCRdb holds only the in-frame ones, with some missing. The profile shows 70,000 to 80,000 clones, over 85% of them singletons. The specimen comprised CD4+ T cells from blood, sampled before liver transplant. These receptors all stem from a human donor who received a liver transplant. Both conserved end residues are part of each CDR3. A D gene is named only where the DNA matches it firmly. Where a row states a size, it is once, few, many or the class of an expanded clone; other rows omit it.

V gene	D gene	J gene	clone size	CDR3 protein	CDR3 DNA
TRBV6-5	NA	TRBJ1-4	NA	CASSPGGVNEKLFF	TGTGCCAGCAGCCCCGGAGGAGTGAATGAAAAACTGTTTTTT
TRBV18	TRBD1	TRBJ2-3	once	CASSPPARTGVTDTQYF	TGTGCCAGCTCACCACCGGCCAGGACAGGGGTCACAGATACGCAGTATTTT
TRBV10-3	NA	TRBJ1-3	NA	CAISESAESSGNTIYF	TGTGCCATCAGTGAGTCAGCGGAAAGCTCTGGAAACACCATATATTTT
TRBV27	NA	TRBJ2-1	NA	CASSSPLIYNEQFF	TGTGCCAGCAGTTCGCCCTTGATTTACAATGAGCAGTTCTTC
TRBV5-1	NA	TRBJ1-1	NA	CASSLARDTEAFF	TGCGCCAGCAGCTTGGCCAGGGACACTGAAGCTTTCTTT
TRBV5-1	TRBD2	TRBJ2-1	NA	CASSTGLAGGLVYNEQFF	TGCGCCAGCAGCACCGGACTAGCGGGAGGTCTTGTATACAATGAGCAGTTCTTC
TRBV28	TRBD1	TRBJ1-2	NA	CASRTGGTWNYGYTF	TGTGCCAGCAGAACAGGGGGCACATGGAACTATGGCTACACCTTC
TRBV6-6	TRBD2	TRBJ2-7	NA	CARRAGAANEQYF	TGTGCCAGGAGAGCGGGAGCGGCCAACGAGCAGTACTTC
TRBV11-3	TRBD2	TRBJ2-5	NA	CASSYLRGKETQYF	TGTGCCAGCAGCTACTTGCGGGGGAAAGAGACCCAGTACTTC
TRBV6-1	TRBD1	TRBJ1-1	NA	CASSPGQGGWTEAFF	TGTGCCAGCAGCCCCGGACAGGGCGGTTGGACTGAAGCTTTCTTT
TRBV5-1	TRBD1	TRBJ1-4	NA	CASREDRVGEKLFF	TGCGCCAGCAGGGAGGACAGGGTTGGCGAAAAACTGTTTTTT
TRBV29-1	TRBD1	TRBJ1-1	once	CSVEGRDRVNTEAFF	TGCAGCGTTGAAGGCCGGGACAGGGTTAACACTGAAGCTTTCTTT
TRBV5-1	NA	TRBJ1-4	NA	CASSFEGPATNEKLFF	TGCGCCAGCAGCTTCGAGGGGCCTGCAACTAATGAAAAACTGTTTTTT
TRBV2	NA	TRBJ1-3	NA	CASSARPDSGNTIYF	TGTGCCAGCAGTGCCCGGCCTGACTCTGGAAACACCATATATTTT
TRBV7-2	NA	TRBJ1-5	NA	CASSLDTTGGDQHF	TGTGCCAGCAGCTTGGACACGACGGGGGGGGACCAGCATTTT
TRBV20-1	NA	TRBJ2-1	few	CSAPDGLGQFF	TGCAGTGCTCCCGACGGGCTGGGGCAGTTCTTC
TRBV7-3	TRBD2	TRBJ2-1	NA	CASSSAGAQTEQFF	TGTGCCAGCAGTAGCGCGGGAGCCCAAACTGAGCAGTTCTTC
TRBV7-9	NA	TRBJ2-7	NA	CASSLVGQFYEQYF	TGTGCCAGCAGCTTGGTAGGACAATTCTACGAGCAGTACTTC
TRBV2	NA	TRBJ1-5	NA	CASSERDSNQPQHF	TGTGCCAGCAGTGAAAGGGATAGCAATCAGCCCCAGCATTTT
TRBV7-9	NA	TRBJ2-7	NA	CASSFTYEQYF	TGTGCCAGCAGCTTTACCTACGAGCAGTACTTC
TRBV5-1	TRBD2	TRBJ2-5	NA	CASSSGRASGYQETQYF	TGCGCCAGCAGCTCGGGGAGGGCCTCGGGATACCAAGAGACCCAGTACTTC
TRBV6-6	NA	TRBJ1-5	NA	CASSTWGNQPQHF	TGTGCCAGCAGTACCTGGGGCAATCAGCCCCAGCATTTT
TRBV5-6	NA	TRBJ2-7	NA	CASSPRRGLYEQYF	TGTGCCAGCAGCCCCCGCCGCGGTCTCTACGAGCAGTACTTC
TRBV6-6	NA	TRBJ2-2	NA	CASSTGSTNTGELFF	TGTGCCAGCAGTACGGGAAGTACGAACACCGGGGAGCTGTTTTTT
TRBV5-4	TRBD2	TRBJ2-7	NA	CASSLGLAGVYEQYF	TGTGCCAGCAGCTTGGGACTAGCGGGAGTCTACGAGCAGTACTTC
TRBV7-7	NA	TRBJ2-7	NA	CASSLGRGYEQYF	TGTGCCAGCAGCCTCGGAAGGGGGTACGAGCAGTACTTC
TRBV5-1	TRBD2	TRBJ2-7	NA	CASRGGSMVQYF	TGCGCCAGTCGCGGGGGAAGTATGGTGCAGTACTTC
TRBV28	NA	TRBJ1-2	NA	CASSFVGSYGYTF	TGTGCCAGCAGTTTTGTGGGAAGCTATGGCTACACCTTC
TRBV4-1	TRBD1	TRBJ1-3	NA	CASSQEDRRAGNTIYF	TGCGCTAGCAGCCAAGAGGACAGGAGGGCTGGAAACACCATATATTTT
TRBV28	TRBD2	TRBJ2-7	NA	CASSPGLAGGVYEQYF	TGTGCCAGCAGTCCTGGACTAGCGGGAGGAGTCTACGAGCAGTACTTC
TRBV10-3	NA	TRBJ1-5	NA	CAIRSGLGQPQHF	TGTGCCATCAGATCAGGGCTTGGTCAGCCCCAGCATTTT
TRBV5-4	TRBD2	TRBJ2-7	NA	CASSFRAGDSYEQYF	TGTGCCAGCAGCTTTCGGGCGGGAGATTCCTACGAGCAGTACTTC
TRBV2	NA	TRBJ2-7	once	CASRNGNREQYF	TGTGCCAGCAGAAATGGTAATCGCGAGCAGTACTTC
TRBV2	NA	TRBJ2-7	once	CASRGDVYEQYF	TGTGCCAGCAGGGGGGACGTCTACGAGCAGTACTTC
TRBV7-8	NA	TRBJ2-7	NA	CASAREFYNDEQYF	TGTGCCAGCGCAAGAGAGTTTTATAACGACGAGCAGTACTTC
TRBV19	NA	TRBJ2-1	NA	CASSIERDWAYNEQFF	TGTGCCAGTAGTATTGAGAGGGACTGGGCCTACAATGAGCAGTTCTTC
TRBV27	TRBD2	TRBJ2-7	NA	CASSTWTSGSHVYEQYF	TGTGCCAGCAGTACTTGGACTAGCGGGAGTCACGTCTACGAGCAGTACTTC
TRBV5-1	NA	TRBJ1-3	NA	CASSLAGEPSGNTIYF	TGCGCCAGCAGCTTGGCAGGGGAGCCATCTGGAAACACCATATATTTT
TRBV5-6	NA	TRBJ2-6	few	CASSPRAGNRANVLTF	TGTGCCAGCAGCCCCCGGGCTGGGAATCGTGCCAACGTCCTGACTTTC
TRBV29-1	NA	TRBJ2-1	NA	CSVCERWMTSSNEQFF	TGCAGCGTTTGTGAACGGTGGATGACTAGTTCCAATGAGCAGTTCTTC
TRBV7-2	TRBD1	TRBJ2-7	NA	CASSLARQGVYEQYF	TGTGCCAGCAGCTTAGCCCGACAGGGGGTCTACGAGCAGTACTTC
TRBV2	TRBD1	TRBJ2-1	NA	CASSVRTGGYNNEQFF	TGTGCCAGCAGTGTTAGGACAGGGGGTTACAACAATGAGCAGTTCTTC
TRBV21-1	NA	TRBJ1-3	NA	CASSKTPGRSGNTIYF	TGTGCCAGCAGCAAAACCCCCGGGCGCTCTGGAAACACCATATATTTT
TRBV29-1	NA	TRBJ2-7	NA	CSVEGGAEQYF	TGCAGCGTTGAAGGGGGAGCCGAGCAGTACTTC
TRBV28	TRBD1	TRBJ2-3	NA	CASNANRGNTDTQYF	TGTGCCAGCAATGCAAACAGGGGTAACACAGATACGCAGTATTTT
TRBV9	TRBD2	TRBJ2-1	NA	CASSVEGTSGNREQFF	TGTGCCAGCAGCGTAGAGGGGACTAGCGGGAATCGCGAGCAGTTCTTC
TRBV2	NA	TRBJ2-1	NA	CASKSSGLYNEQFF	TGTGCCAGCAAGAGCAGCGGGCTGTACAATGAGCAGTTCTTC
TRBV7-2	TRBD1	TRBJ1-4	NA	CASSLRTGGATNEKLFF	TGTGCCAGCAGCTTAAGGACAGGGGGCGCAACTAATGAAAAACTGTTTTTT
TRBV19	NA	TRBJ2-3	NA	CASSIGAGTDTQYF	TGTGCCAGTAGTATTGGGGCCGGGACAGATACGCAGTATTTT
TRBV7-3	NA	TRBJ2-1	NA	CASSLIGQSSYNEQFF	TGTGCCAGCAGCTTAATTGGGCAGAGCTCCTACAATGAGCAGTTCTTC
TRBV12-5	TRBD2	TRBJ2-2	NA	CASGTGLAKAGELFF	TGTGCTAGTGGCACGGGACTAGCGAAGGCCGGGGAGCTGTTTTTT
TRBV28	NA	TRBJ1-5	NA	CASSSDSGNQPQHF	TGTGCCAGCAGCTCGGACAGTGGCAATCAGCCCCAGCATTTT